The clone carrying this T cell receptor beta chain has a handful of counts. This CDR3 has 16 amino acids. Germline V gene sequence: CDR1 MNHEY, CDR2 SVGAGI. V shed 2 bases, J shed 2 bases, and the junction held 7 bases outside the gene matches. This entry is derived from a study of blood T cell repertoires in COVID-19. On the study more broadly: Researchers got acute and convalescent COVID-19 samples from the United States, Italy and Spain. The analysed material was cDNA or gDNA that came from T cells, B-cell-depleted T cells, or PBMCs.

In the original workflow: Estimated nucleated cell counts came from reference gene primer amplification. Repertoires were generated with immunoSEQ multiplex PCR, while TCRdb's copy carries only in-frame clones and drops some. That table furnishes V, J and clone size, whereas the DNA furnished D and trimming. The profile shows approximately 200,000 clones, 65% to 85% of them singletons. The chain carries TRBV6-5 and TRBJ1-1, with TRBD1 identical over 8 bases. The clonotype comes from a man aged 60-69 years with active or convalescent COVID-19. Sequencing was done on a sample of peripheral blood. The CDR3 nucleotides read TGTGCCAGCAGTTACGACCAGGGGGCGGAAAACACTGAAGCTTTCTTT. It translates to CASSYDQGAENTEAFF.